A single T cell receptor beta chain is shown here with its context. Its antigen is undetermined. The V gene lost 6 bases and the J gene lost 7 bases, with 20 bases spanning the gap. CDR1 and CDR2 (germline): SQVTM, ANQGSEA. The CDR3 extends over 14 amino acids. The data were taken from a study of T cells in Graves' hyperthyroidism and ophthalmopathy. Study-wide results and limits: Ophthalmopathy was told apart from stable hyperthyroidism by a 13 V-J model. Ophthalmopathy was predicted by the model a median of roughly 6.7 months ahead of onset.

RNA transcripts provided the source from which TCR beta CDR3 regions were amplified. TCR CDR3 underwent first-round RT-PCR with the HTBI primer set. MiXCR, applied by TCRdb to the multiplex PCR reads, yields one record per CDR3 protein. The sample gives 450,000 to 700,000 distinct CDR3 sequences, about 43% of which show up once; 15% to 20% is in the top ten. The sequencing sample was made of peripheral blood or thyroid tissue (not recorded which). The clonotype was recovered from an adult woman with Graves' disease, either hyperthyroidism or ophthalmopathy (not recorded which). The chain links TRBV29-1 to TRBJ2-3; either TRBD1 or TRBD2 may supply D (5 bases each). The CDR3 nucleotides are TGCAGCGTCCAGAGGGACGAGATGAGGAATACGCAGTATTTT. It is translated as CSVQRDEMRNTQYF.